This TCR beta chain was observed in a study of tumor and adjacent non-tumor tissue in lung cancer. A modified ARM-PCR protocol with three rounds of nested PCR amplified TCRbeta. TCRdb ran MiXCR on the multiplex PCR reads and lists one entry per CDR3 protein. The table shows 95,000 to 150,000 distinct CDR3 sequences, with about 66% occurring only once. RNA was extracted from bulk tissue without any cell sorting. This clonotype has just one count. A clone one base away is much larger, so this may be a read error. Trimming left V 2 bases short and J 4 bases short, with 11 bases between. The CDR3 contains 13 residues. CDR1 is DFQATT and CDR2 is SNEGSKA in the germline V gene (reference sequence).

The chain combines TRBV20-1 with TRBJ1-1; D ambiguous. The clonotype was recovered from a man aged 30 to 45 with non-small cell lung cancer. Source material: lung tumor tissue. Written as DNA, the CDR3 is TGCAGTGCTAGAAACCCAGAGAGCACTGAAGCTTTCTTT. It encodes CSARNPESTEAFF.